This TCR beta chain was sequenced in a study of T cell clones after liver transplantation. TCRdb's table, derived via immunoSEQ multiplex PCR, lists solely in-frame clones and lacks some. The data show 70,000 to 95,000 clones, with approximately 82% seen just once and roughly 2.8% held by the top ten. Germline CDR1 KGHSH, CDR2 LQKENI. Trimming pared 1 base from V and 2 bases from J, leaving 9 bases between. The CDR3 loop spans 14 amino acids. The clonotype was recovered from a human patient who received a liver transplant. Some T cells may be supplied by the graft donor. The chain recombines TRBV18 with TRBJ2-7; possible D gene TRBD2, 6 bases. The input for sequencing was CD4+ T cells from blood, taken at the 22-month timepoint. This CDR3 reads CASSPRDSPYEQYF. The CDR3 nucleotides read TGTGCCAGCTCACCACGGGACTCGCCCTACGAGCAGTACTTC.